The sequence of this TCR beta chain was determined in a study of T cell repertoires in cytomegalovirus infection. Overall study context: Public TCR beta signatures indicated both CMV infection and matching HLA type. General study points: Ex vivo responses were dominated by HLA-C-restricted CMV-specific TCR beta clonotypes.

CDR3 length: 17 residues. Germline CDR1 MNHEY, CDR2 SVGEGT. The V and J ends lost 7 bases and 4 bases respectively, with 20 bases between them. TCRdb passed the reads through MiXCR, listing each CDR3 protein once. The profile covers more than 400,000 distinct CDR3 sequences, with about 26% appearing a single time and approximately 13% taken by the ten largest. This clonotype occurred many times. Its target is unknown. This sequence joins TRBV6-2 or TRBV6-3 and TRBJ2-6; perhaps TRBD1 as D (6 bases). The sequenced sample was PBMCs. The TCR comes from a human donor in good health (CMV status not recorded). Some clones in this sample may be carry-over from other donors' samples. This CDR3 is CASNPQQGGYGANVLTF. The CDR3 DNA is TGTGCCAGCAATCCTCAACAGGGTGGGTACGGGGCCAACGTCCTGACTTTC.